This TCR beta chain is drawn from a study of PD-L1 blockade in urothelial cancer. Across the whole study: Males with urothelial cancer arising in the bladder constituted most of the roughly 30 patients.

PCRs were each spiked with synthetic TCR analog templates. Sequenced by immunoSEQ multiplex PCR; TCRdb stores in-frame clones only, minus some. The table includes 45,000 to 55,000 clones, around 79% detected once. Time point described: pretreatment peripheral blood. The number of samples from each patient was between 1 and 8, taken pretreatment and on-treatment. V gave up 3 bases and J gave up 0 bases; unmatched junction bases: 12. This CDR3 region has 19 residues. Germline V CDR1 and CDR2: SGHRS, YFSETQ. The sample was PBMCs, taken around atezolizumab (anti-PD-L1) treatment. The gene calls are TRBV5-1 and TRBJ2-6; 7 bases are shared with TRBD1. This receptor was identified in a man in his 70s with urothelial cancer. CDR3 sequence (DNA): TGCGCCAGCAGCTGGACAGGTTTAGCCCCGGTCTCTGGGGCCAACGTCCTGACTTTC. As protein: CASSWTGLAPVSGANVLTF.